This T cell receptor (beta chain) was profiled in a study of sequential checkpoint blockade in melanoma. Treatment specified: randomized to nivolumab then ipilimumab (arm A) or the reverse (arm B). This clone has a handful of counts. Produced via immunoSEQ multiplex PCR; TCRdb's table is partial and in-frame only. In the table there are fewer than 35,000 clones, roughly four fifths of which are singletons. Looked up from germline, CDR1 is MDHEN and CDR2 is SYDVKM. CDR3 length: 13 residues. The V gene lost 3 bases and the J gene lost 4 bases, with 7 bases spanning the gap. This chain links TRBV28 with TRBJ2-1; D ambiguous. The TCR comes from a human donor with melanoma. The material was CD8+ T cells sorted from blood (inferred from file names), obtained from a patient given nivolumab and ipilimumab in sequence. The CDR3 DNA is TGTGCCAGCAGTTTGCAACTTTACAATGAGCAGTTCTTC. Its translation: CASSLQLYNEQFF.